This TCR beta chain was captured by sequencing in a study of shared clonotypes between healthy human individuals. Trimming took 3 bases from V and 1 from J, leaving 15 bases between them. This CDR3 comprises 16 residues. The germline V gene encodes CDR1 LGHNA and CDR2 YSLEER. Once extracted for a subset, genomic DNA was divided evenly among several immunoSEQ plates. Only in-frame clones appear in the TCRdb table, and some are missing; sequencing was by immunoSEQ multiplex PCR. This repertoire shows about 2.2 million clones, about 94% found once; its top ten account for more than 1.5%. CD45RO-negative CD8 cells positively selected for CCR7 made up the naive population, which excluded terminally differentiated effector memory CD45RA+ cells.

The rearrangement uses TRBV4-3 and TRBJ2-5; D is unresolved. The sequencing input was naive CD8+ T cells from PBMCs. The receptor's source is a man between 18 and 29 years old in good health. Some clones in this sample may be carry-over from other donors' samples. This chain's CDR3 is CASSQIGWQTQETQYF. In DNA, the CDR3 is TGCGCCAGCAGCCAGATCGGATGGCAGACCCAAGAGACCCAGTACTTC.